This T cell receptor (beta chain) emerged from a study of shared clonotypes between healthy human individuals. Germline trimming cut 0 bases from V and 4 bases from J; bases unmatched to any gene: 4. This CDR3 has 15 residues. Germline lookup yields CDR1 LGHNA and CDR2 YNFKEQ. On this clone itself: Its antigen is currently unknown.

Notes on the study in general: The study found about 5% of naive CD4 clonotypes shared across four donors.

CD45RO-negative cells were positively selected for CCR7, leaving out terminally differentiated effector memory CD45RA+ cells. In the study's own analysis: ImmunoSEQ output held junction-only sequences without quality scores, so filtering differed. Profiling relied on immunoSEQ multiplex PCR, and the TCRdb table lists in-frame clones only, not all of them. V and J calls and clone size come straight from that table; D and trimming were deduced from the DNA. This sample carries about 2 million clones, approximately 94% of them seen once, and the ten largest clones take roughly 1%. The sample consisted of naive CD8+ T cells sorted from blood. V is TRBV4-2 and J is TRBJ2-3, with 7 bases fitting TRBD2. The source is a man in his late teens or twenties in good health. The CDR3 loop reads CASSQDRAGADTQYF. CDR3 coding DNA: TGTGCCAGCAGCCAAGATAGGGCGGGGGCAGATACGCAGTATTTT.